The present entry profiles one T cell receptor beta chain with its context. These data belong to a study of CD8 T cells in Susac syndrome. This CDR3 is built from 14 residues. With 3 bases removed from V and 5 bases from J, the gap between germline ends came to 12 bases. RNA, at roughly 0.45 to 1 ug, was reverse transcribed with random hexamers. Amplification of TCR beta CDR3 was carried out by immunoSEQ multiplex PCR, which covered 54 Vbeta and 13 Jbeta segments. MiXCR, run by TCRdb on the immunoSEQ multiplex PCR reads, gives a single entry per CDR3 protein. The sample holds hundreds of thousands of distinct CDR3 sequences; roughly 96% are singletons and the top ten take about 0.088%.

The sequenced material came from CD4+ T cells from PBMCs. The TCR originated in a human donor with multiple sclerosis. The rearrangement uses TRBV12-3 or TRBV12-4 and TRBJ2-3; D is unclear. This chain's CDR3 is CASSLVGIEDTQYF. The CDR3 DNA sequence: TGTGCCAGCAGTTTGGTGGGAATTGAAGATACGCAGTATTTT.